Below, 11 T cell receptor beta chains from the same sample are listed, as sequenced in a study of blood T cell repertoires in COVID-19 (dated by TCRdb to 2020 to 2021). Libraries came from the immunoSEQ multiplex PCR assay. TCRdb took this table from immuneACCESS and kept in-frame rearrangements with V and J called. Such tables lack part of the clones; where checked against another copy, unresolved V genes explain under half of the gap, and the rest is unexplained. This sample lists 210,000 or so clones; around 91% were detected once. The ten top clones hold 4% to 5.5% of the sample. Specimen: peripheral blood. The source of these receptors is a woman between 40 and 50 years old with acute or convalescent COVID-19.

This chain joins TRBV6-1 and TRBJ1-3; 8 bases line up with TRBD1. Looked up from germline, CDR1 is MNHNS and CDR2 is SASEGT. V lost 4 bases, J lost 0 bases, and 5 bases stayed unmatched. The CDR3 sequence is 16 residues long. Here the CDR3 DNA reads TGTGCCAGCAGTGTCTATGACAGGGGCTCTGGAAACACCATATATTTT. It translates to CASSVYDRGSGNTIYF.

The CDR3 is CASRSRDIPQETQYF. DNA of the CDR3: TGTGCCAGCAGGTCCCGGGACATTCCACAAGAGACCCAGTACTTC. The chain combines TRBV27 with TRBJ2-5; weak D call: TRBD1 (6 bases). Germline V gene sequence: CDR1 MNHEY, CDR2 SMNVEV (reference sequence). Between the trimmed V and J ends, which lost 6 bases and 2 bases, there was a span of 16 bases. The CDR3 runs to 15 residues.

The chain is built from TRBV5-1 and TRBJ1-2, with TRBD1 matching over 8 bases. Germline V gene data show CDR1 as SGHRS and CDR2 as YFSETQ. CDR3 length: 15 residues. V shed 3 bases and J 0 bases; nucleotides not matched to a gene: 4. The CDR3, as DNA: TGCGCCAGCAGCTCTGGACAGGGCCCTAACTATGGCTACACCTTC. Its protein is CASSSGQGPNYGYTF.

J is TRBJ2-3 and V is TRBV23-1; a possible D gene is TRBD2 (7 bases). TRBV23-1 is noted as an ORF with a role that remains uncertain. The CDR3 runs to 17 residues. V was trimmed by 2 bases and J by 5 bases, leaving 20 bases between them. CDR3 in DNA: TGCGCCAGCAGTCAAGTCTACGGGGGGCTCTCCATAGATACGCAGTATTTT. This translates into CASSQVYGGLSIDTQYF.

This chain connects TRBV28 to TRBJ1-2; D is unresolved. Trimming stripped 3 bases from V and 8 bases from J, with 25 bases between. Germline V gene data show CDR1 as MDHEN and CDR2 as SYDVKM. This CDR3 contains 17 residues. CDR3 region: CASSLEILIAGGSGYTF. The CDR3 bases are TGTGCCAGCAGTTTGGAAATTCTGATCGCGGGAGGTAGCGGCTACACCTTC.

The J gene is TRBJ2-2, the V gene TRBV19; possibly TRBD2 for D (6 bases). Germline loops: CDR1 LNHDA, CDR2 SQIVND (reference sequence). This CDR3 contains 15 residues. The germline V and J ends were trimmed by 6 bases and 0 bases, with 11 bases remaining between them. This CDR3 is CASRVGTPNTGELFF. Written as DNA, the CDR3 is TGTGCCAGTAGAGTCGGGACTCCGAACACCGGGGAGCTGTTTTTT. Using reference TRBV19 and TRBJ2-2 for the parts outside the CDR3, the full variable domain is DGGITQSPKYLFRKEGQNVTLSCEQNLNHDAMYWYRQDPGQGLRLIYYSQIVNDFQKGDIAEGYSVSREKKESFPLTVTSAQKNPTAFYLCASRVGTPNTGELFFGEGSRLTVL.

This sequence joins TRBV7-9 and TRBJ1-1; 9 bases fit TRBD1. This CDR3 is 16 amino acids long. CDR1 is SEHNR and CDR2 is FQNEAQ in the germline V gene (reference sequence). V shed 5 bases, J shed 4 bases, and the junction held 11 bases outside the gene matches. CDR3: CASSLPWTGVGTEAFF. The CDR3 DNA sequence: TGTGCCAGCAGCCTCCCCTGGACAGGGGTGGGCACTGAAGCTTTCTTT.

V and J are TRBV9 and TRBJ1-2; TRBD1 matches at 9 bases. This CDR3 is 17 amino acids long. The germline V gene encodes CDR1 SGDLS and CDR2 YYNGEE. V was pared by 0 bases and J by 7 bases, with 13 bases of the junction left unmatched. The CDR3 nucleotides read TGTGCCAGCAGCGTAGCTCGGAATACAGGGGGCGGCGGTGGCTACACCTTC. Translation gives CASSVARNTGGGGGYTF.

The V and J genes are TRBV3-1 (or the pseudogene TRBV3-2) and TRBJ2-5; 9 nucleotides align to TRBD2. The CDR3 spans 16 residues. Germline-derived CDR1 and CDR2 are LGHDT and YNNKEL (reference sequence). With 0 bases clipped from V and 4 bases from J, the junction kept 6 bases outside the gene matches. CDR3 protein: CASSQEAGGPGETQYF. The DNA for the CDR3 is TGTGCCAGCAGCCAAGAGGCGGGGGGGCCGGGAGAGACCCAGTACTTC.

This clone came up once. This chain joins TRBV6-5 and TRBJ1-1, with unresolved D. Germline V lookup: CDR1 MNHEY, CDR2 SVGAGI. This CDR3 is built from 13 residues. V shed 7 bases and J shed 3 bases, with 12 bases lying between them. The CDR3 DNA reads TGTGCCAGCACCCCTACCCTTTACACTGAAGCTTTCTTT. Its protein product is CASTPTLYTEAFF.

The V call is TRBV5-1, the J call TRBJ1-1; D possibly corresponds to TRBD1 (6 bases). Per the germline V gene, CDR1 is SGHRS and CDR2 is YFSETQ. Trimming cost V 1 base and J 4 bases, with 11 bases left between them. The CDR3 is 14 amino acids. CDR3 amino acids: CASSLKAGATEAFF. The CDR3 region has the DNA TGCGCCAGCAGCTTGAAAGCAGGGGCCACTGAAGCTTTCTTT.